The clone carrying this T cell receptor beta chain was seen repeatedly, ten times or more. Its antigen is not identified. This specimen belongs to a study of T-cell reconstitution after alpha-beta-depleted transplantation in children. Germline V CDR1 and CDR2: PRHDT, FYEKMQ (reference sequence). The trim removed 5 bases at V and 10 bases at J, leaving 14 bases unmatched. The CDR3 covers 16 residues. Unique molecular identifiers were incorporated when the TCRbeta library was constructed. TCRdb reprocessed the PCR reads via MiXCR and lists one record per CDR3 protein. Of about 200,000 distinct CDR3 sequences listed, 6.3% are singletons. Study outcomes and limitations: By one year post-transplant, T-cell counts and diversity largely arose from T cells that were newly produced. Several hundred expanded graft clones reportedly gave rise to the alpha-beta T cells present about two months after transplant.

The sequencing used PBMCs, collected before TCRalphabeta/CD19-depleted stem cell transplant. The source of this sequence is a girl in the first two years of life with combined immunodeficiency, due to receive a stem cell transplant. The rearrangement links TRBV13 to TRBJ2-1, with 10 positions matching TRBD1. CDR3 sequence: CASSLPRDRGYAEQFF. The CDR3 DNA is TGTGCCAGCAGCCTCCCCCGGGACAGGGGTTACGCGGAGCAGTTCTTC.